The 2 T cell receptor beta chains given below trace back to one sample, sequenced in a study of T cells in localized non-small cell lung cancer. Sequencing was performed with immunoSEQ multiplex PCR; in TCRdb, only in-frame clones are kept and a portion is missing. The table lists around 20,000 clones, around nine tenths of them singletons. Here the sequenced sample was peripheral blood, taken before any cancer treatment. The receptors shown here come from a man aged 40 to 70 with stage I lung adenocarcinoma.

This sequence joins TRBV29-1 and TRBJ2-4; 7 positions agree with TRBD1. Germline V gene sequence: CDR1 SQVTM, CDR2 ANQGSEA. After removal of 7 bases from V and 6 bases from J, the junction contained 6 bases not matched to a gene. CDR3 length: 12 amino acids. The CDR3 coding sequence is TGCAGCGCTCAGGGGGTTGTAAACATTCAGTACTTC. Translated, it gives CSAQGVVNIQYF.

The chain joins TRBV6-1 to TRBJ2-7; D remains ambiguous. Germline loops: CDR1 MNHNS, CDR2 SASEGT. The CDR3 length is 17 residues. Trimming removed 2 bases from V and 3 bases from J, with 20 bases in between. CDR3 sequence: CASSENSLRTSYYEQYF. The CDR3 nucleotides read TGTGCCAGCAGTGAAAATTCGCTCAGGACCTCTTACTACGAGCAGTACTTC.